This T cell receptor (beta chain) comes out of a study of cytomegalovirus exposure and HLA in healthy donors. As concerns this clone: Its antigen is as yet unknown.

The V and J ends lost 4 bases and 1 base respectively, with 10 bases between them. This CDR3 is built from 14 residues. Germline values: CDR1 SGHTA, CDR2 FQGNSA. Study-level points and caveats: Some TCR beta chains (roughly 160 of them) were listed as cytomegalovirus-associated. The classifier reportedly diagnosed cytomegalovirus status with high specificity and sensitivity. First-cohort TCR clusters tended to co-occur in the roughly 130 validation repertoires, a later analysis found.

The repertoire was sequenced with immunoSEQ multiplex PCR; TCRdb's copy has only in-frame clones and lacks some. The sample has 350,000 or so clones; roughly 85% are singletons. The donors were in the roughly 110-subject validation cohort; that cohort was separate from the approximately 670-subject first cohort. This TCR came from a young woman in good health and CMV-seronegative. Sequencing used PBMCs. The chain couples TRBV7-2 to TRBJ1-1; D remains ambiguous. This CDR3 is CASSWTQENTEAFF. CDR3 bases: TGTGCCAGCAGCTGGACTCAGGAGAACACTGAAGCTTTCTTT. Variable domain in full (rest from reference TRBV7-2 and TRBJ1-1): GAGVSQSPSNKVTEKGKDVELRCDPISGHTALYWYRQSLGQGLEFLIYFQGNSAPDKSGLPSDRFSAERTGGSVSTLTIQRTQQEDSAVYLCASSWTQENTEAFFGQGTRLTVV.